A selection of T cell receptor beta chains follows, all from one sample in a study of T cells in Graves' hyperthyroidism and ophthalmopathy. TCRdb recomputed calls from the multiplex PCR reads with MiXCR, one row per CDR3 protein. This table holds a few hundred thousand distinct CDR3 sequences, approximately 14% found once. Sequences were obtained from blood. Source of these receptors: a woman under 40 with Graves' hyperthyroidism. Each CDR3 is given with its conserved first and last residue. A D gene is named only where the DNA matches it firmly. Clone sizes are given selectively: once, few, many, or a class where the clone is expanded.

D	V	J	size	CDR3	DNA
-	TRBV27	TRBJ2-5	-	CASSLGTGWPQYF	TGTGCCAGCAGTTTAGGGACTGGTTGGCCCCAGTACTTC
-	TRBV28	TRBJ1-5	many	CASSRGNSNQPQHF	TGTGCCAGCAGTAGAGGAAATAGCAATCAGCCCCAGCATTTT
-	TRBV28	TRBJ2-7	few	CASSVDATYEQYF	TGTGCCAGCTCGGTGGACGCGACCTACGAGCAGTACTTC
TRBD2	TRBV28	TRBJ2-3	many	CASSHSGRGLSSTDTQYF	TGTGCCAGCAGTCACAGCGGGAGGGGTCTATCGAGCACAGATACGCAGTATTTT
-	TRBV5-1	TRBJ2-7	many	CASSPVRGASYEQYF	TGCGCCAGCAGCCCAGTCAGAGGGGCCTCCTACGAGCAGTACTTC
-	TRBV9	TRBJ1-1	many	CASSIQGVNTEAFF	TGTGCCAGCAGCATCCAGGGTGTGAACACTGAAGCTTTCTTT
TRBD2	TRBV5-1	TRBJ2-1	few	CASSLGSGTLKTRNEQFF	TGCGCCAGCAGCTTAGGGAGCGGGACGCTGAAGACTCGCAATGAGCAGTTCTTC
-	TRBV10-1	TRBJ1-2	many	CASSDATSYGYTF	TGCGCCAGCAGTGATGCGACGAGCTATGGCTACACCTTC
-	TRBV20-1	TRBJ2-7	many	CSARDSYYEQYF	TGCAGTGCTAGGGACAGTTACTACGAGCAGTACTTC
TRBD2	TRBV12-3/TRBV12-4	TRBJ2-7	many	CASSLALVAGGYEQYF	TGTGCCAGCAGTTTAGCGCTGGTAGCGGGAGGCTACGAGCAGTACTTC
-	TRBV12-3/TRBV12-4	TRBJ2-5	many	CASSLYPRETQYF	TGTGCCAGCAGTTTATACCCTCGAGAGACCCAGTACTTC
-	TRBV10-3	TRBJ2-7	-	CAISEQKTYGQYF	TGTGCCATCAGTGAGCAAAAGACCTACGGGCAGTACTTC
TRBD1	TRBV6-9	TRBJ1-2	-	CASSYFRDRGIYGYTF	TGTGCCAGCAGTTACTTCCGGGACAGAGGGATCTATGGCTACACCTTC
TRBD1	TRBV12-3/TRBV12-4	TRBJ2-2	-	CASGAGTANTGELFF	TGTGCCAGCGGGGCCGGGACAGCGAACACCGGGGAGCTGTTTTTT
-	TRBV6-1	TRBJ1-5	many	CASSERGYQPQHF	TGTGCCAGCAGTGAAAGGGGGTATCAGCCCCAGCATTTT
-	TRBV20-1	TRBJ2-1	many	CSATGIGINNNEQFF	TGCAGTGCTACGGGTATCGGCATCAACAACAATGAGCAGTTCTTC
-	TRBV7-2	TRBJ2-7	many	CASSFGIDYYEQYF	TGTGCCAGCAGCTTCGGTATCGACTACTACGAGCAGTACTTC
-	TRBV7-9	TRBJ2-4	-	CASSSAGTLAKNIQYF	TGTGCCAGCAGCTCAGCAGGGACTCTAGCCAAAAACATTCAGTACTTC
-	TRBV2	TRBJ1-6	many	CASRAGHLNSPLHF	TGTGCCAGCAGAGCGGGACACCTCAATTCACCCCTCCACTTT
-	TRBV7-3	TRBJ1-5	few	CASSPAGQPQHF	TGTGCCAGCAGCCCCGCGGGTCAGCCCCAGCATTTT
-	TRBV5-1	TRBJ1-2	many	CASSLALDTYGYTF	TGCGCCAGCAGCTTGGCTCTGGACACCTATGGCTACACCTTC
-	TRBV6-2/TRBV6-3	TRBJ2-3	many	CASSRQDTDTQYF	TGTGCCAGCAGTCGACAGGACACAGATACGCAGTATTTT
TRBD2	TRBV20-1	TRBJ2-5	-	CSVNRLAGVLEETQYF	TGCAGTGTGAATAGGCTAGCGGGAGTCTTAGAAGAGACCCAGTACTTC
TRBD1	TRBV7-3	TRBJ1-1	many	CASSPQGGDTEAFF	TGTGCCAGCAGCCCGCAGGGGGGGGACACTGAAGCTTTCTTT
TRBD2	TRBV7-9	TRBJ2-2	-	CASSLALSGRVVELFF	TGTGCCAGCAGCTTAGCGCTGAGCGGGAGGGTTGTGGAGCTGTTTTTT
-	TRBV5-1	TRBJ2-7	-	CASRRGEGAHEQYF	TGCGCCAGCAGGAGGGGGGAGGGCGCCCACGAGCAGTACTTC
-	TRBV28	TRBJ2-7	many	CASSDSPYEQYF	TGTGCCAGCAGTGATTCTCCCTACGAGCAGTACTTC
TRBD1	TRBV13	TRBJ2-1	many	CASSSRDRAYNEQFF	TGTGCCAGCAGCTCCCGGGACAGGGCGTACAATGAGCAGTTCTTC
TRBD2	TRBV4-3	TRBJ2-1	-	CASSQQSAGGLNEQFF	TGCGCCAGCAGCCAACAGTCAGCGGGAGGACTCAATGAGCAGTTCTTC
TRBD1	TRBV29-1	TRBJ2-1	many	CSVGMDRGTYNEQFF	TGCAGCGTGGGGATGGACAGGGGTACCTACAATGAGCAGTTCTTC
TRBD1	TRBV11-3	TRBJ2-5	many	CASSLDRAGTQYF	TGTGCCAGCAGTTTGGACAGGGCGGGGACCCAGTACTTC
-	TRBV28	TRBJ2-7	many	CASTDPTYEQYF	TGTGCCAGCACCGATCCCACCTACGAGCAGTACTTC
TRBD1	TRBV12-3/TRBV12-4	TRBJ1-3	few	CASRDRNAGNTIYF	TGTGCCAGCAGGGACAGGAACGCTGGAAACACCATATATTTT
-	TRBV12-3/TRBV12-4	TRBJ2-1	few	CASGGISRYNEQFF	TGTGCCAGCGGTGGAATTAGCCGCTACAATGAGCAGTTCTTC
TRBD1	TRBV6-5	TRBJ2-7	-	CASSYYEPGQQYKQYF	TGTGCCAGCAGTTACTACGAGCCGGGACAGCAATACAAGCAGTACTTC
-	TRBV5-1	TRBJ2-3	many	CASSLMRDFHDTQYF	TGCGCCAGCAGCTTGATGAGGGACTTTCACGATACGCAGTATTTT
TRBD2	TRBV7-9	TRBJ2-1	many	CASNGASGSPAGGEQFF	TGTGCCAGCAATGGGGCTAGCGGGAGCCCGGCTGGGGGTGAGCAGTTCTTC
-	TRBV18	TRBJ1-6	-	CASSPDLGDYNSPLHF	TGTGCCAGCTCACCTGACTTGGGGGACTATAATTCACCCCTCCACTTT
TRBD1	TRBV12-3/TRBV12-4	TRBJ2-5	many	CASSLAPGQGANF	TGTGCCAGCAGTTTAGCACCGGGACAGGGTGCGAACTTC
TRBD1	TRBV2	TRBJ2-5	-	CASSYTGGAETQYF	TGTGCCAGCAGCTACACAGGGGGCGCAGAGACCCAGTACTTC
TRBD2	TRBV5-1	TRBJ2-5	-	CASSLDTSGRAETQYF	TGCGCCAGCAGCTTGGATACTAGCGGGAGGGCCGAGACCCAGTACTTC
TRBD1	TRBV4-1	TRBJ2-3	few	CASSQGTGDRTQYF	TGCGCCAGCAGCCAAGGGACAGGGGATAGAACGCAGTATTTT
-	TRBV18	TRBJ1-2	few	CASSPHWGAGTGYTF	TGTGCCAGCTCACCGCATTGGGGAGCCGGTACGGGCTACACCTTC
TRBD2	TRBV29-1	TRBJ2-3	few	CSIEFGLAGRKGRADTQYF	TGCAGCATTGAATTCGGACTAGCGGGGAGAAAAGGTCGCGCAGATACGCAGTATTTT